The T cell receptor (beta chain) described here comes from a study of tumor-infiltrating lymphocytes in primary liver carcinoma. Total RNA and DNA came together from approximately 20-30 mg of bulk tissue without cell sorting. The researchers produced TCR beta cDNA from around 0.5 ug total RNA with a constant-region primer. For TCR beta, libraries were produced by three nested multiplex PCR rounds using slightly modified ARM-PCR. TRBV1-TRBV30 forward and Cbeta reverse primers drove the first two approximately 10-cycle rounds. One entry per CDR3 protein, called by TCRdb with MiXCR from the multiplex PCR reads. The sample includes around 190,000 distinct CDR3 sequences, roughly 80% of them seen just once. The CDR3 spans 13 residues. Looked up from germline, CDR1 is SGHKS and CDR2 is YYEKEE (reference sequence).

Sequencing was performed on tumor tissue from primary liver carcinoma. This receptor was obtained from a man aged 35 to 55 with primary liver carcinoma and hepatitis B virus infection. This chain joins TRBV5-5 and TRBJ1-5; no reliable D call. The CDR3 DNA reads TGTACTAGCAGCTCAATCAGCAATCAGCCCCAGCATTTT. Encoded protein: CTSSSISNQPQHF.